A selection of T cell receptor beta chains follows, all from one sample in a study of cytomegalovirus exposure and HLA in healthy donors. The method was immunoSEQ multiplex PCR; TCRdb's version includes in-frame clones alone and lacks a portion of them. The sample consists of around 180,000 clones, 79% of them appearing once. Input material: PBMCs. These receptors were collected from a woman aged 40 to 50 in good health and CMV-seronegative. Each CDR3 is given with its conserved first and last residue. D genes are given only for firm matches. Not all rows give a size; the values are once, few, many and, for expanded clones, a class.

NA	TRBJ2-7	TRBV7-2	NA	CASSLDGGGLSYEQYF	TGTGCCAGCAGCTTAGATGGGGGAGGCCTCTCCTACGAGCAGTACTTC
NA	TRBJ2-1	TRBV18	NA	CASSPGASSYNEQFF	TGTGCCAGCTCACCAGGGGCCAGCTCCTACAATGAGCAGTTCTTC
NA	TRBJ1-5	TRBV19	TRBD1	CASSPTPRGPQPQHF	TGTGCCAGTAGTCCCACACCCAGGGGGCCTCAGCCCCAGCATTTT
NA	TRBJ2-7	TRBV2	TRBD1	CASSEGQGYYEQYF	TGTGCCAGCAGTGAGGGACAGGGCTACTACGAGCAGTACTTC
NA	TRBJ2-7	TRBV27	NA	CASRGPYEQYF	TGTGCCAGTCGGGGTCCCTACGAGCAGTACTTC
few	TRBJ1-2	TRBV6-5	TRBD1	CASSYAGQGHYGYTF	TGTGCCAGCAGTTACGCGGGACAGGGACACTATGGCTACACCTTC
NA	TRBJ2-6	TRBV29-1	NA	CSVEDTEGANVLTF	TGCAGCGTTGAAGATACGGAGGGGGCCAACGTCCTGACTTTC
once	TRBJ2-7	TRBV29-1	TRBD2	CSVKTSGGSEQYF	TGCAGCGTTAAGACTAGCGGGGGGAGCGAGCAGTACTTC
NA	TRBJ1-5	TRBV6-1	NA	CASSLGGGNQPQHF	TGTGCCAGCAGTCTAGGGGGGGGCAATCAGCCCCAGCATTTT
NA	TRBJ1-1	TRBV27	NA	CASSLSAGMNTEAFF	TGTGCCAGCAGTTTAAGCGCAGGGATGAACACTGAAGCTTTCTTT
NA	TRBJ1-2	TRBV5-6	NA	CASSLMPGHYGYTF	TGTGCCAGCAGCTTAATGCCTGGGCACTATGGCTACACCTTC
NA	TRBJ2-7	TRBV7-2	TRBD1	CASSPNRGLYEQYF	TGTGCCAGCAGCCCTAACAGGGGGCTCTACGAGCAGTACTTC
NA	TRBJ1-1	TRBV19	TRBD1	CASSGRGRGNTEAFF	TGTGCCAGTAGTGGCAGGGGGCGAGGGAACACTGAAGCTTTCTTT
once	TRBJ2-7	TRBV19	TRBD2	CASTGASGYEQYF	TGTGCCAGTACTGGGGCTAGCGGCTACGAGCAGTACTTC
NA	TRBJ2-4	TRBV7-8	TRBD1	CASSSDRNIQYF	TGTGCCAGCAGCTCGGACAGGAACATTCAGTACTTC
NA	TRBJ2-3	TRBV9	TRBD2	CASSVEAGGDTDTQYF	TGTGCCAGCAGCGTAGAGGCGGGAGGTGACACAGATACGCAGTATTTT
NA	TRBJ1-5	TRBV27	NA	CASSLGQSNQPQHF	TGTGCCAGCAGCCTTGGACAGAGCAATCAGCCCCAGCATTTT
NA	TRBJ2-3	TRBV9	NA	CASSVAGATSTDTQYF	TGTGCCAGCAGCGTAGCAGGGGCGACTAGCACAGATACGCAGTATTTT
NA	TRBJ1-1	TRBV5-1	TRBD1	CASSRSRGLNTEAFF	TGCGCCAGCAGCAGAAGCAGGGGGCTTAACACTGAAGCTTTCTTT
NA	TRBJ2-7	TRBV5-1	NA	CASSLLAGGGISYEQYF	TGCGCCAGCAGCTTGCTGGCGGGCGGTGGGATTTCCTACGAGCAGTACTTC
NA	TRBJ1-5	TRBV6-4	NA	CASSAEESYSNQPQHF	TGTGCCAGCAGCGCCGAGGAGAGTTATAGCAATCAGCCCCAGCATTTT
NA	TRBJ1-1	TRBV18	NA	CASSPHPMGGNTEAFF	TGTGCCAGCTCACCTCACCCCATGGGGGGAAACACTGAAGCTTTCTTT
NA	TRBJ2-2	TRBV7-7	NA	CASSPRGTENTGELFF	TGTGCTAGCAGCCCCCGGGGGACAGAAAACACCGGGGAGCTGTTTTTT
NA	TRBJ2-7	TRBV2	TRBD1	CASSDTGTGTYEQYF	TGTGCCAGCAGTGATACCGGGACAGGGACCTACGAGCAGTACTTC
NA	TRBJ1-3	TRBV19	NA	CASRDQRGSSGNTIYF	TGTGCCAGTAGGGACCAACGAGGGAGCTCTGGAAACACCATATATTTT
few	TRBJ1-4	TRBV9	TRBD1	CASSVTGSANEKLFF	TGTGCCAGCAGCGTGACAGGGTCGGCTAATGAAAAACTGTTTTTT
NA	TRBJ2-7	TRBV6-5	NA	CASSVEDSYGEQYF	TGTGCCAGCAGTGTCGAGGACTCTTACGGGGAGCAGTACTTC